These T cell receptor beta chains were read from a single sample in a study of T-cell memory formation after mild COVID-19. TCRdb reprocessed the 5' RACE reads via MiXCR and lists one record per CDR3 protein. The data contain 150,000 to 200,000 distinct CDR3 sequences, approximately 17% of them seen just once; the ten biggest clones take up roughly 4%. Sequencing was done on a sample of PBMCs or a T cell subset sorted from them (not recorded which). The receptors stem from a man in his late teens or twenties who had mild COVID-19 (a few samples of this study predate the infection). Cell type and time point are not known. CDR3s include the opening cysteine and the closing phenylalanine or tryptophan. Fields, in order: clone size, D gene, J gene, V gene, CDR3 DNA, CDR3 protein. A D gene is named only where the DNA matches it firmly. Clone size appears in some rows only: once, few, many, or a class for an expanded clone.

clone size: few
D gene: .
J gene: TRBJ2-3
V gene: TRBV7-9
CDR3 DNA: TGTGCCAGCAGCCCCAGAAAAGATACGCAGTATTTT
CDR3 protein: CASSPRKDTQYF

clone size: few
D gene: .
J gene: TRBJ2-7
V gene: TRBV2
CDR3 DNA: TGTGCCAGCAGTGCGGTTTACGAGCAGTACTTC
CDR3 protein: CASSAVYEQYF

clone size: few
D gene: .
J gene: TRBJ2-3
V gene: TRBV5-1
CDR3 DNA: TGCGCCAGCAGCTACCAGGGGAGCATGGATACGCAGTATTTT
CDR3 protein: CASSYQGSMDTQYF

clone size: few
D gene: .
J gene: TRBJ2-3
V gene: TRBV20-1
CDR3 DNA: TGCAGTGTCATAGACAGCAGTAGCGCAGATACGCAGTATTTT
CDR3 protein: CSVIDSSSADTQYF

clone size: few
D gene: TRBD1
J gene: TRBJ1-1
V gene: TRBV7-2
CDR3 DNA: TGTGCCAGCAGGCGTAACAGGGGGAACACTGAAGCTTTCTTT
CDR3 protein: CASRRNRGNTEAFF

clone size: .
D gene: .
J gene: TRBJ2-5
V gene: TRBV21-1
CDR3 DNA: TGTGCCAGCAGCAAACGGGGACAGGGGCCCTCCCAAGAGACCCAGTACTTC
CDR3 protein: CASSKRGQGPSQETQYF

clone size: .
D gene: .
J gene: TRBJ1-5
V gene: TRBV10-3
CDR3 DNA: TGTGCCATCAGTGAGACATCTCCAAGGTCGCCCCAGCATTTT
CDR3 protein: CAISETSPRSPQHF

clone size: few
D gene: TRBD2
J gene: TRBJ2-1
V gene: TRBV7-2
CDR3 DNA: TGTGCCAGCAGCTATAGGGGCGGGGGGGCCGATGAGCAGTTCTTC
CDR3 protein: CASSYRGGGADEQFF

clone size: .
D gene: .
J gene: TRBJ1-5
V gene: TRBV6-5
CDR3 DNA: TGTGCCAGTCGAGGGGGAGGGGCTCAGCCCCAGCATTTT
CDR3 protein: CASRGGGAQPQHF

clone size: few
D gene: TRBD1
J gene: TRBJ1-3
V gene: TRBV5-1
CDR3 DNA: TGCGCCAGCAGCTTGACCACAGGGGCGAGAAACACCATATATTTT
CDR3 protein: CASSLTTGARNTIYF

clone size: many
D gene: TRBD1
J gene: TRBJ1-1
V gene: TRBV7-9
CDR3 DNA: TGTGCCAGCAGCTACAGGGGTGAGAACACTGAAGCTTTCTTT
CDR3 protein: CASSYRGENTEAFF

clone size: few
D gene: .
J gene: TRBJ2-4
V gene: TRBV5-1
CDR3 DNA: TGCGCCAGCAGCTTCGGGGACCTAGGTGGAGGCAAAAACATTCAGTACTTC
CDR3 protein: CASSFGDLGGGKNIQYF

clone size: few
D gene: TRBD1
J gene: TRBJ1-5
V gene: TRBV20-1
CDR3 DNA: TGCAGTGCTAGTATCCGGGACAGGGTTTCTCAGCCCCAGCATTTT
CDR3 protein: CSASIRDRVSQPQHF

clone size: many
D gene: TRBD1
J gene: TRBJ2-2
V gene: TRBV4-3
CDR3 DNA: TGCGCCAGCAGCCAAGGGACAGGGTCGAACACCGGGGAGCTGTTTTTT
CDR3 protein: CASSQGTGSNTGELFF

clone size: few
D gene: .
J gene: TRBJ1-1
V gene: TRBV19
CDR3 DNA: TGTGCCAGTAGTATCCAAATTGGTCAGGCGAACACTGAAGCTTTCTTT
CDR3 protein: CASSIQIGQANTEAFF

clone size: .
D gene: .
J gene: TRBJ2-3
V gene: TRBV30
CDR3 DNA: TGTGCCTGGGACCGAGGACCAACAGATACGCAGTATTTT
CDR3 protein: CAWDRGPTDTQYF

clone size: .
D gene: TRBD1
J gene: TRBJ1-1
V gene: TRBV20-1
CDR3 DNA: TGCAGTGCTAGAGATGACAGGGGTCTTGCCCCGCCGTACACTGAAGCTTTCTTT
CDR3 protein: CSARDDRGLAPPYTEAFF

clone size: .
D gene: .
J gene: TRBJ2-5
V gene: TRBV5-1
CDR3 DNA: TGCGCCAGCAGCCTGGTGACGCCAGGGGAGACCCAGTACTTC
CDR3 protein: CASSLVTPGETQYF

clone size: few
D gene: .
J gene: TRBJ2-7
V gene: TRBV29-1
CDR3 DNA: TGCAGCGTTGAAGGACAGGGAGGGAGCTACGAGCAGTACTTC
CDR3 protein: CSVEGQGGSYEQYF

clone size: few
D gene: TRBD1
J gene: TRBJ1-1
V gene: TRBV7-9
CDR3 DNA: TGTGCCAGCAGGTTGACAGGGGTCGGGACTGAAGCTTTCTTT
CDR3 protein: CASRLTGVGTEAFF

clone size: few
D gene: .
J gene: TRBJ1-5
V gene: TRBV5-1
CDR3 DNA: TGCGCCAGCAGCTTGGCCCCGACAGGACCGGCGAGCAATCAGCCCCAGCATTTT
CDR3 protein: CASSLAPTGPASNQPQHF

clone size: many
D gene: .
J gene: TRBJ1-5
V gene: TRBV7-2
CDR3 DNA: TGTGCCAGCAGCTTAGGTTCGCGGGGCTCCGGCCAGCCCCAGCATTTT
CDR3 protein: CASSLGSRGSGQPQHF

clone size: .
D gene: TRBD2
J gene: TRBJ2-3
V gene: TRBV5-1
CDR3 DNA: TGCGCCAGCAGCTTGAGGGATAGCGGGTCCACAGATACGCAGTATTTT
CDR3 protein: CASSLRDSGSTDTQYF

clone size: .
D gene: TRBD2
J gene: TRBJ2-3
V gene: TRBV5-1
CDR3 DNA: TGCGCCAGCAGCTTGAGGACTAGCGGGGGGGCCCCAGATACGCAGTATTTT
CDR3 protein: CASSLRTSGGAPDTQYF

clone size: many
D gene: .
J gene: TRBJ2-2
V gene: TRBV7-2
CDR3 DNA: TGTGCCAGCAGCTTAGTACCTAGAACCGGGGAGCTGTTTTTT
CDR3 protein: CASSLVPRTGELFF

clone size: .
D gene: .
J gene: TRBJ2-1
V gene: TRBV7-2
CDR3 DNA: TGTGCCAGCAGCTCCCAGGGAGATGAGCAGTTCTTC
CDR3 protein: CASSSQGDEQFF

clone size: .
D gene: TRBD1
J gene: TRBJ1-4
V gene: TRBV6-5
CDR3 DNA: TGTGCCAGCAGTTACTCGTACAGGGGTGGTGGTGAAAAACTGTTTTTT
CDR3 protein: CASSYSYRGGGEKLFF

clone size: few
D gene: .
J gene: TRBJ1-1
V gene: TRBV5-8
CDR3 DNA: TGTGCCAGCAGCTTGGCCCCCCCCAGGGACACTGAAGCTTTCTTT
CDR3 protein: CASSLAPPRDTEAFF

clone size: few
D gene: .
J gene: TRBJ1-2
V gene: TRBV20-1
CDR3 DNA: TGCAGTGCCATCAGGGAGGCCTATGGCTACACCTTC
CDR3 protein: CSAIREAYGYTF

clone size: .
D gene: .
J gene: TRBJ1-5
V gene: TRBV7-2
CDR3 DNA: TGTGCCAGCAGCTTAGTAGGGCAATCTCAGCATTTT
CDR3 protein: CASSLVGQSQHF

clone size: .
D gene: TRBD2
J gene: TRBJ2-1
V gene: TRBV10-1
CDR3 DNA: TGCGCCAGCAGTGACGGGGACCTTAGCGGGGGGCCTACTCAGACGTTCTTC
CDR3 protein: CASSDGDLSGGPTQTFF

clone size: .
D gene: .
J gene: TRBJ2-4
V gene: TRBV7-2
CDR3 DNA: TGTGCCAGCAGCTTCGACAGGCAGGGGGGAACCATTCAGTACTTC
CDR3 protein: CASSFDRQGGTIQYF

clone size: .
D gene: TRBD1
J gene: TRBJ1-2
V gene: TRBV7-3
CDR3 DNA: TGTGCCAGCAGCCGCACGGGACAGGGACATGGCTACACCTTC
CDR3 protein: CASSRTGQGHGYTF

clone size: .
D gene: TRBD2
J gene: TRBJ2-1
V gene: TRBV11-3
CDR3 DNA: TGTGCCAGCAGCTACTCGGGGGGGCCTCTGTTCTTC
CDR3 protein: CASSYSGGPLFF

clone size: many
D gene: .
J gene: TRBJ2-3
V gene: TRBV5-5
CDR3 DNA: TGTGCCAGCAGCTTGGTCAGCGGGTCCGCAGATACGCAGTATTTT
CDR3 protein: CASSLVSGSADTQYF

clone size: .
D gene: TRBD1
J gene: TRBJ2-2
V gene: TRBV7-2
CDR3 DNA: TGTGCCAGCAGCTTAGGGGACGGGACAGGGGTGCACCGGGAGCTGTTTTTT
CDR3 protein: CASSLGDGTGVHRELFF

clone size: .
D gene: .
J gene: TRBJ2-1
V gene: TRBV4-1
CDR3 DNA: TGCGCCAGCAGCCAGAGGGGGGCCAGCTCCTACAATGAGCAGTTCTTC
CDR3 protein: CASSQRGASSYNEQFF

clone size: .
D gene: .
J gene: TRBJ2-3
V gene: TRBV5-1
CDR3 DNA: TGCGCCAGCAGCTTGGTTGGCAGACCCCGATCTAGCACAGATACGCAGTATTTT
CDR3 protein: CASSLVGRPRSSTDTQYF

clone size: few
D gene: .
J gene: TRBJ1-2
V gene: TRBV29-1
CDR3 DNA: TGCAGCGTTCGCAGGGGCCATGGTGGCTACACCTTC
CDR3 protein: CSVRRGHGGYTF

clone size: .
D gene: TRBD1
J gene: TRBJ2-1
V gene: TRBV10-3
CDR3 DNA: TGTGCCATCAGCCCCGGGACAGACGGGAATGAGCAGTTCTTC
CDR3 protein: CAISPGTDGNEQFF

clone size: .
D gene: TRBD2
J gene: TRBJ2-5
V gene: TRBV29-1
CDR3 DNA: TGCAGCGTTGCATTAGCGGGGGCCACCCAAGAGACCCAGTACTTC
CDR3 protein: CSVALAGATQETQYF

clone size: few
D gene: TRBD1
J gene: TRBJ2-5
V gene: TRBV7-2
CDR3 DNA: TGTGCCAGCAGCTTCTGGGGGACAGGGGGCTCTTTCCCGTACCAAGAGACCCAGTACTTC
CDR3 protein: CASSFWGTGGSFPYQETQYF

clone size: few
D gene: .
J gene: TRBJ2-3
V gene: TRBV5-1
CDR3 DNA: TGCGCCAGCAGCTGGGGCGGGCATAGGGGCACAGATACGCAGTATTTT
CDR3 protein: CASSWGGHRGTDTQYF

clone size: .
D gene: .
J gene: TRBJ2-5
V gene: TRBV18
CDR3 DNA: TGTGCCAGCTCACCACGGGACGAGACCCAGTACTTC
CDR3 protein: CASSPRDETQYF

clone size: .
D gene: .
J gene: TRBJ2-5
V gene: TRBV12-3/TRBV12-4
CDR3 DNA: TGTGCCAGCAGTACAGCGGAGCCGGGGACCCAGTACTTC
CDR3 protein: CASSTAEPGTQYF

clone size: .
D gene: .
J gene: TRBJ2-1
V gene: TRBV6-5
CDR3 DNA: TGTGCCAGCAGTTACTCAGCGGGCGACGACAATGAGCAGTTCTTC
CDR3 protein: CASSYSAGDDNEQFF

clone size: many
D gene: .
J gene: TRBJ2-5
V gene: TRBV7-2
CDR3 DNA: TGTGCCAGCAGCCGCCCCCAAGAGACCCAGTACTTC
CDR3 protein: CASSRPQETQYF

clone size: few
D gene: .
J gene: TRBJ2-3
V gene: TRBV7-3
CDR3 DNA: TGTGCCAGCAGCTTAAGATATGCGGATACGCAGTATTTT
CDR3 protein: CASSLRYADTQYF